This TCR beta chain was found in a study of CD8 T cells in ankylosing spondylitis. Study-level findings and limits: A motif in TCR beta, a set of seven to nine highly homologous variants, appeared characteristic of ankylosing spondylitis blood. Before this, some motif variants had been reported in reactive arthritis synovial fluid and blood.

V shed 3 bases and J 1 base; nucleotides not matched to a gene: 6. Germline V gene data show CDR1 as DFQATT and CDR2 as SNEGSKA (reference sequence). This CDR3 contains 14 residues. A remark on this clonotype: Its matching antigen is unknown.

MiXCR was run by TCRdb on the 5' RACE reads, yielding one entry per CDR3 protein. The sample lists approximately 400,000 distinct CDR3 sequences; 25% to 30% were seen once. The chain is built from TRBV20-1 and TRBJ2-7; TRBD1 matches at 7 bases. Sequenced: blood, either unsorted or a sorted T cell fraction (not recorded which). The clonotype comes from a male donor with ankylosing spondylitis. For the CDR3, the DNA is TGCAGTGCTAGTCACAACAGGGGTTCCTACGAGCAGTACTTC. It translates to CSASHNRGSYEQYF.